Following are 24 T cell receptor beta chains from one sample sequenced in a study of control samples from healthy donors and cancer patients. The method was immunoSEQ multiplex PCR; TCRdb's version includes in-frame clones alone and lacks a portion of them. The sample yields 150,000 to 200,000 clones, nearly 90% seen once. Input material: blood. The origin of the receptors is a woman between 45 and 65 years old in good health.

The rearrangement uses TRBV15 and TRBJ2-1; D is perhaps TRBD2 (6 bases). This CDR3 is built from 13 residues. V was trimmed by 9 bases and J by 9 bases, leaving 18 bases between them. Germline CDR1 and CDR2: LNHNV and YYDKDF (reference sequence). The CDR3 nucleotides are TGTGCCACTGGGGAGGACCCCTGGACTGAGCAGTTCTTC. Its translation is CATGEDPWTEQFF. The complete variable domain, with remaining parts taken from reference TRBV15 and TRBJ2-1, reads DAMVIQNPRYQVTQFGKPVTLSCSQTLNHNVMYWYQQKSSQAPKLLFHYYDKDFNNEADTPDNFQSRRPNTSFCFLDIRSPGLGDTAMYLCATGEDPWTEQFFGPGTRLTVL.

CDR3 sequence: CASSEALEGGHQPQHF. DNA for the CDR3: TGTGCCAGCAGTGAAGCGCTTGAGGGGGGCCATCAGCCCCAGCATTTT. V usage is TRBV6-1 and J usage is TRBJ1-5; a weak D match, TRBD1 (6 bases). Per germline, CDR1 MNHNS and CDR2 SASEGT. The V and J ends lost 0 bases and 5 bases respectively, with 14 bases between them. There are 16 residues in the CDR3.

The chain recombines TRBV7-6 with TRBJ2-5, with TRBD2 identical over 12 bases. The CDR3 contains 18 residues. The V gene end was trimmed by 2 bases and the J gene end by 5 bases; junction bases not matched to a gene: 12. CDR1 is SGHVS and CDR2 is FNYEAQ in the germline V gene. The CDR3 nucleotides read TGTGCCAGCAGCTTATCTAAGGCTAGCGGGGGGGCAGGGGAGACCCAGTACTTC. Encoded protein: CASSLSKASGGAGETQYF.

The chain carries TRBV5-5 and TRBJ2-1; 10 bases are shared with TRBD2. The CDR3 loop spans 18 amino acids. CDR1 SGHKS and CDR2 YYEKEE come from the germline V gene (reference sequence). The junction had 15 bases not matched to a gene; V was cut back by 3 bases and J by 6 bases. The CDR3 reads CASSSLSGSSGRGNEQFF. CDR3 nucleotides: TGTGCCAGCAGCTCCCTTTCAGGATCTAGCGGGAGAGGCAATGAGCAGTTCTTC.

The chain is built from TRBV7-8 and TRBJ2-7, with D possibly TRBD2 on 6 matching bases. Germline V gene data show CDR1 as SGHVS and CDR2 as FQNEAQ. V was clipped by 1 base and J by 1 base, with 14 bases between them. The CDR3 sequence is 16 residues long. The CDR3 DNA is TGTGCCAGCAGCTTAGTCCCTTTGGGGGGTTCCTACGAGCAGTACTTC. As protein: CASSLVPLGGSYEQYF.

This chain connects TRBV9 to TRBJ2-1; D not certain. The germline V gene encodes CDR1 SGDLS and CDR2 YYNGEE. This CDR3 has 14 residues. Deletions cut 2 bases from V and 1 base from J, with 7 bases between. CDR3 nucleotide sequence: TGTGCCAGCAGCGTGTTAGCTTCCTACAATGAGCAGTTCTTC. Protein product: CASSVLASYNEQFF.

The CDR3 reads CASSKGPTGKLFGANVLTF. DNA for the CDR3: TGTGCCAGCAGCAAAGGACCTACAGGGAAACTTTTCGGGGCCAACGTCCTGACTTTC. The rearrangement uses TRBV5-4 and TRBJ2-6, with D possibly matching TRBD1 (6 bases). Germline-derived CDR1 and CDR2 are SGHNT and YYREEE (reference sequence). The V gene lost 4 bases and the J gene lost 4 bases, with 24 bases spanning the gap. The CDR3 spans 19 residues.

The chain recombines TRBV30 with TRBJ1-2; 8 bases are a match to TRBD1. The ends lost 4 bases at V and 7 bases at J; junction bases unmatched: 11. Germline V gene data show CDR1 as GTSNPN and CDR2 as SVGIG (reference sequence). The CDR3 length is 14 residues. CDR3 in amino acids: CAWTSRGLLGGYTF. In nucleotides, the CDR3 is TGTGCCTGGACTTCCAGGGGGCTGTTAGGTGGCTACACCTTC.

CDR3 coding DNA: TGTGCCTGGAGTGTCATGGGGTATGGCTACACCTTC. Translated: CAWSVMGYGYTF. The rearrangement joins TRBV30 to TRBJ1-2; D uncertain. The germline gives CDR1 GTSNPN, CDR2 SVGIG (reference sequence). V was trimmed by 0 bases and J by 5 bases, leaving 7 bases between them. This CDR3 is 12 amino acids long.

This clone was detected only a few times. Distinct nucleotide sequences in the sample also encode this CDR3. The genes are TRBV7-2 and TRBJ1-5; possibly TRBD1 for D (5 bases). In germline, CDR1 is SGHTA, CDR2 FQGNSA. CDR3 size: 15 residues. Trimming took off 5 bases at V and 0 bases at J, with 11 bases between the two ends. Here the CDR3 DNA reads TGTGCCAGCAGCCTTGGGACGGTTAGCAATCAGCCCCAGCATTTT. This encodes CASSLGTVSNQPQHF.

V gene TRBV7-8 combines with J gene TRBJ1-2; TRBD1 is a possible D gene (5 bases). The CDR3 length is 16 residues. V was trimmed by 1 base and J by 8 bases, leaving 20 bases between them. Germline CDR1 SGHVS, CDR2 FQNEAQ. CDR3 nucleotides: TGTGCCAGCAGCTTAGGCGATGACAGACGGGGTATGGGCTACACCTTC. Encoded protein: CASSLGDDRRGMGYTF.

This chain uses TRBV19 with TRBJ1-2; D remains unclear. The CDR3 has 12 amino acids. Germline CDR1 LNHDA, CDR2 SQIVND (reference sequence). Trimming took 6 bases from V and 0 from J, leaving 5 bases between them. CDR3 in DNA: TGTGCCAGTAGGGCAGCTAACTATGGCTACACCTTC. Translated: CASRAANYGYTF.

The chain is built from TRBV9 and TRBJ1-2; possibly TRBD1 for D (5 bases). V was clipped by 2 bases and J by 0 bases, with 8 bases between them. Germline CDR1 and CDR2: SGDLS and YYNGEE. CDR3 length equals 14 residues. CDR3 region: CASSVSGTNYGYTF. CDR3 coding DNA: TGTGCCAGCAGCGTGTCAGGGACTAACTATGGCTACACCTTC.

The DNA for the CDR3 is TGTGCCACCAGTGATCCCGGGAGCTCCTGGCCCCAGCATTTT. Its protein is CATSDPGSSWPQHF. The genes are TRBV24-1 and TRBJ1-5, with unresolved D. V was cut by 3 bases and J by 9 bases, with 14 bases left in between. The CDR3 consists of 14 residues. Germline V lookup: CDR1 KGHDR, CDR2 SFDVKD.

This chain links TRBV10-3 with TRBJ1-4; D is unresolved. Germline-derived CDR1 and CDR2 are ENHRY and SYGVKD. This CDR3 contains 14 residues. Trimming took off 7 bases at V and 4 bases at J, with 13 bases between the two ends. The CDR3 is CAIKESGDNEKLFF. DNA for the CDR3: TGTGCCATCAAGGAGTCGGGCGATAATGAAAAACTGTTTTTT.

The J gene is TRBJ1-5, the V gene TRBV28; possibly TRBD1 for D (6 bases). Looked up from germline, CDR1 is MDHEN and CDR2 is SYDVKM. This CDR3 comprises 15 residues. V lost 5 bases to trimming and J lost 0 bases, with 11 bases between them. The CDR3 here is CASSAGTPSNQPQHF. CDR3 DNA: TGTGCCAGCAGTGCCGGGACACCTAGCAATCAGCCCCAGCATTTT. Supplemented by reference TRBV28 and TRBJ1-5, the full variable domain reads DVKVTQSSRYLVKRTGEKVFLECVQDMDHENMFWYRQDPGLGLRLIYFSYDVKMKEKGDIPEGYSVSREKKERFSLILESASTNQTSMYLCASSAGTPSNQPQHFGDGTRLSIL.

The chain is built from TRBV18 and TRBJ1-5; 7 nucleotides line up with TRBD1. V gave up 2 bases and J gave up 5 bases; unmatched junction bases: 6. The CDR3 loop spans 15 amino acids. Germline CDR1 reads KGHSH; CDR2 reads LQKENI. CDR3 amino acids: CASSPGTVRDQPQHF. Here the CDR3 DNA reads TGTGCCAGCTCACCAGGGACAGTAAGAGATCAGCCCCAGCATTTT.

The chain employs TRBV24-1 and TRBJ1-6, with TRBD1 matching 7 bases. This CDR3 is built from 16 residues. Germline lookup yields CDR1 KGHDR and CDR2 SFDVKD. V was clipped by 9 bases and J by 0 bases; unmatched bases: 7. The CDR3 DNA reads TGTGCCACCGCCGGGACAGAGAGCTCCTATAATTCACCCCTCCACTTT. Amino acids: CATAGTESSYNSPLHF.

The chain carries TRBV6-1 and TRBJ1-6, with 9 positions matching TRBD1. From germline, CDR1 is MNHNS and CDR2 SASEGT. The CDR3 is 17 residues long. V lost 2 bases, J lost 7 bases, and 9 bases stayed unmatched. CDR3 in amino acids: CASSERDRVVRNSPLHF. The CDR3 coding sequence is TGTGCCAGCAGTGAACGGGACAGGGTAGTAAGGAATTCACCCCTCCACTTT.

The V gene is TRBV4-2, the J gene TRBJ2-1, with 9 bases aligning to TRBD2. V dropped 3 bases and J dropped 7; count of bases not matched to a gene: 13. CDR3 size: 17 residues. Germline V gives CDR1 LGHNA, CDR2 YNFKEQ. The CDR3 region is CASSQVGGSGGFNEQFF. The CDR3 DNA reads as TGTGCCAGCAGCCAGGTTGGGGGTAGCGGGGGATTTAATGAGCAGTTCTTC.

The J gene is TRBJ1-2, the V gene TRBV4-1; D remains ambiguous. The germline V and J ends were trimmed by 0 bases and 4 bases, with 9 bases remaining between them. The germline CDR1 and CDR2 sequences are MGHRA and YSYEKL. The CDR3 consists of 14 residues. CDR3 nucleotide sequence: TGCGCCAGCAGCCAAGATGGCGCCTTCTATGGCTACACCTTC. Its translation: CASSQDGAFYGYTF.

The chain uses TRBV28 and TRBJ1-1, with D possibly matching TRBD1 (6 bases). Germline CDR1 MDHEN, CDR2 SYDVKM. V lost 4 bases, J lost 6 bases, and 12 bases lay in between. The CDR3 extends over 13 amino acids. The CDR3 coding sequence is TGTGCCAGCAGTTCTTGGGGGGGGCCTGAAGCTTTCTTT. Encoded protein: CASSSWGGPEAFF.

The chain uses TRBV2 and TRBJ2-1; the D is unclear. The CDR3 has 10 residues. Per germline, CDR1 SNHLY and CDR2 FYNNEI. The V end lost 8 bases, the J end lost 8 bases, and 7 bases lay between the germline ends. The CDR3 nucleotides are TGTGCCAGCGCTAGGGATGAGCAGTTCTTC. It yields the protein CASARDEQFF.

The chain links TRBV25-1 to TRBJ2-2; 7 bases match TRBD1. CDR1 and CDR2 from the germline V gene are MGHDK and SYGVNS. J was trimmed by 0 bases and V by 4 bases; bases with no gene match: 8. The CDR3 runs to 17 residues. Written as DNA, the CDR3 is TGTGCCAGCAGTGCGACAGACGGGACAGCGAACACCGGGGAGCTGTTTTTT. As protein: CASSATDGTANTGELFF.